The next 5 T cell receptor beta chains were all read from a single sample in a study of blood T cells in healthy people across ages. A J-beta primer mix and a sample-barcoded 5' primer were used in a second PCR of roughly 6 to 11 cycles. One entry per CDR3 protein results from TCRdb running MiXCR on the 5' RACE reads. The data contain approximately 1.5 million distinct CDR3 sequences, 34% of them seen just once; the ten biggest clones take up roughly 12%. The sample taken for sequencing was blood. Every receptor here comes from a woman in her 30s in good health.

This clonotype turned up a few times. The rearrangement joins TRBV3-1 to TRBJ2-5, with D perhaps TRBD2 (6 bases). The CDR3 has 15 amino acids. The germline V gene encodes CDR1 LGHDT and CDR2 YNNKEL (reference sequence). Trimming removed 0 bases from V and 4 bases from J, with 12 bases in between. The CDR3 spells CASSQDAGTLETQYF. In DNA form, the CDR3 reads TGTGCCAGCAGCCAAGACGCGGGGACGCTAGAGACCCAGTACTTC.

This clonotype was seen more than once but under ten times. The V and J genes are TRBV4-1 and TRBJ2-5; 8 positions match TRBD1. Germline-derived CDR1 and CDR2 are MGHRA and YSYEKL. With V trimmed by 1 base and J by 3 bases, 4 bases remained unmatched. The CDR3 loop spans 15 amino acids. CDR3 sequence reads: CASSQVYRGEETQYF. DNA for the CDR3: TGCGCCAGCAGCCAAGTCTACAGGGGGGAAGAGACCCAGTACTTC.

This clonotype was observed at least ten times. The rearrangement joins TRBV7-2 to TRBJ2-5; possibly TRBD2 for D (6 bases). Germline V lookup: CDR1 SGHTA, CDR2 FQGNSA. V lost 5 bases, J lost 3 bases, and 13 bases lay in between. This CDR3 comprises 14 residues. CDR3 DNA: TGTGCCAGCAGCCCCCTAGGAGGGGAAGAGACCCAGTACTTC. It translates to CASSPLGGEETQYF.

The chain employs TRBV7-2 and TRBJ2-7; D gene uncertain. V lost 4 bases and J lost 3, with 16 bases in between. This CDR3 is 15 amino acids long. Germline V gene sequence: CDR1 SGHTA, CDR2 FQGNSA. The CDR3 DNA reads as TGTGCCAGCAGCTCCTCAACGACCGTTCTCTACGAGCAGTACTTC. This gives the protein CASSSSTTVLYEQYF. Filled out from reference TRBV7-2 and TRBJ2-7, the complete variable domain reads GAGVSQSPSNKVTEKGKDVELRCDPISGHTALYWYRQSLGQGLEFLIYFQGNSAPDKSGLPSDRFSAERTGGSVSTLTIQRTQQEDSAVYLCASSSSTTVLYEQYFGPGTRLTVT.

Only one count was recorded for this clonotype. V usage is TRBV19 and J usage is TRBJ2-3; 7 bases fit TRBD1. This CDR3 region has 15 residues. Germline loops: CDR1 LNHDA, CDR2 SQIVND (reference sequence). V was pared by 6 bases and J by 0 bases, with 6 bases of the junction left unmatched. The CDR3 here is CASRHRGSSTDTQYF. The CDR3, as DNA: TGTGCCAGTAGACACAGGGGATCTAGCACAGATACGCAGTATTTT. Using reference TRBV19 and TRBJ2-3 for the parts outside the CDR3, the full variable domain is DGGITQSPKYLFRKEGQNVTLSCEQNLNHDAMYWYRQDPGQGLRLIYYSQIVNDFQKGDIAEGYSVSREKKESFPLTVTSAQKNPTAFYLCASRHRGSSTDTQYFGPGTRLTVL.